In its sample, the clone carrying this T cell receptor (beta chain) was seen a few times. The antigen remains unidentified. Other DNA sequences in this sample translate to the same CDR3. The data originate from a study of shared clonotypes between healthy human individuals. Study-wide background: CD4 naive and memory got three plates each, CD8 naive two, CD8 memory one. General observations from the study: Investigators expected sequencing depth to affect clonotype sharing among donors. The study found lower generation probabilities in non-shared clonotypes than in those shared by all four donors.

The data were produced by immunoSEQ multiplex PCR, yet TCRdb's version contains in-frame clones alone and is incomplete. The sample lists some 360,000 clones, around four fifths occurring once. Source material: memory CD4+ T cells sorted from blood. Subset reported: CD45RA-negative fraction. This receptor was obtained from a man under 40 in good health.

CDR3 amino acids: CASSLTSGQETQYF. The DNA of the CDR3 is TGCGCCAGCAGCTTGACTAGCGGACAAGAGACCCAGTACTTC. The chain links TRBV5-1 to TRBJ2-5, with 8 bases identical to TRBD2. This CDR3 has 14 residues. Looked up from germline, CDR1 is SGHRS and CDR2 is YFSETQ. J lost 2 bases, V lost 1 base, and 1 base had no gene match.